Each of the 13 T cell receptor beta chains below was sequenced from the same sample in a study of shared clonotypes between healthy human individuals. CD45RO-negative, CCR7-positively selected cells formed the naive CD8 fraction, excluding terminally differentiated effector memory CD45RA+ cells. Here immunoSEQ multiplex PCR was the method, and the copy in TCRdb shows in-frame clones only, minus some. The repertoire includes 650,000 to 800,000 clones, about 91% of them detected once, and roughly 24% sits in the top ten. Sample: naive CD8+ T cells sorted from blood. These receptors originate from a man between 25 and 39 years old in good health.

The chain couples TRBV2 to TRBJ1-5; D gene ambiguous. This CDR3 is built from 17 residues. With 6 bases removed from V and 2 bases from J, the gap between germline ends came to 20 bases. Germline assignment: CDR1 SNHLY and CDR2 FYNNEI. The CDR3 DNA follows: TGTGCCAGCAGCGGGTTAGCAACAACGAGGGGCAATCAGCCCCAGCATTTT. This sequence encodes CASSGLATTRGNQPQHF.

The gene calls are TRBV28 and TRBJ2-2, with D perhaps matching TRBD2 (5 bases). Trimming left V 3 bases short and J 6 bases short, with 14 bases between. The CDR3 spans 15 residues. The germline gives CDR1 MDHEN, CDR2 SYDVKM. CDR3 DNA sequence: TGTGCCAGCAGTTTGGGAGTAGCCGAGGCCGGGGAGCTGTTTTTT. This gives the protein CASSLGVAEAGELFF.

The chain couples TRBV27 to TRBJ1-3, with D uncertain. Per germline, CDR1 MNHEY and CDR2 SMNVEV (reference sequence). The CDR3 extends over 13 amino acids. V was shortened by 8 bases and J by 4 bases, with 12 bases between the two germline ends. CDR3 in amino acids: CASSPFGGNTIYF. The CDR3 region has the DNA TGTGCCAGCTCCCCCTTTGGGGGAAACACCATATATTTT.

The chain uses TRBV9 and TRBJ2-1; TRBD2 matches 9 bases. The CDR3 is 15 amino acids. J gave up 5 bases and V 0 bases, and 3 bases lay outside the gene matches. CDR1 is SGDLS and CDR2 is YYNGEE in the germline V gene. The chain's CDR3 is CASSVATSGNNEQFF. CDR3 DNA: TGTGCCAGCAGCGTAGCGACTAGCGGAAACAATGAGCAGTTCTTC.

The chain links TRBV4-1 to TRBJ2-1; no clear D gene. The CDR3 has 14 residues. V was clipped by 4 bases and J by 6 bases, with 13 bases between them. Germline CDR1 and CDR2: MGHRA and YSYEKL. CDR3 nucleotides: TGCGCCAGCAGCCCCGCCCTGGCGTCCAATGAGCAGTTCTTC. Its protein is CASSPALASNEQFF.

The CDR3 loop is CASTPTGTTGGETQYF. CDR3 coding DNA: TGTGCCAGCACCCCTACCGGGACTACCGGCGGGGAGACCCAGTACTTC. This chain connects TRBV2 to TRBJ2-5, with TRBD2 matching over 7 bases. V lost 7 bases, J lost 5 bases, and 16 bases stayed unmatched. In germline, CDR1 is SNHLY, CDR2 FYNNEI. The CDR3 has 16 amino acids.

Regarding this clone: The same CDR3 arises from other DNA sequences in this sample as well. V and J are TRBV18 and TRBJ2-2; possible D gene TRBD2, 6 bases. The germline CDR1 and CDR2 sequences are KGHSH and LQKENI. Trimming took off 3 bases at V and 2 bases at J, with 13 bases between the two ends. This CDR3 spans 16 amino acids. The DNA of the CDR3 is TGTGCCAGCTCACCGCCTGGCGGGGCCAACACCGGGGAGCTGTTTTTT. It is translated as CASSPPGGANTGELFF.

The genes are TRBV28 and TRBJ2-3; D is ambiguous. The CDR3 is 13 residues long. Trimming removed 5 bases from V and 1 base from J, with 7 bases in between. Germline CDR1 is MDHEN and CDR2 is SYDVKM. The CDR3 region is CASSPKGTDTQYF. As DNA, the CDR3 is TGTGCCAGCAGTCCGAAGGGCACAGATACGCAGTATTTT.

The chain links TRBV6-4 to TRBJ1-2; 10 bases align to TRBD1. V lost 2 bases, J lost 6 bases, and 0 bases stayed unmatched. The CDR3 extends over 13 amino acids. Per germline, CDR1 MRHNA and CDR2 SNTAGT. Written as DNA, the CDR3 is TGTGCCAGCAGTGACGGGACAGGGGATGGCTACACCTTC. This codes for CASSDGTGDGYTF.

The chain has TRBV2 and TRBJ2-1, with 11 bases lining up with TRBD1. V was clipped by 10 bases and J by 6 bases; unmatched bases: 8. In germline, CDR1 is SNHLY, CDR2 FYNNEI. The CDR3 is 14 amino acids. The CDR3 spells CANYGTGGRNEQFF. In DNA form, the CDR3 reads TGTGCCAACTACGGGACAGGGGGTCGCAATGAGCAGTTCTTC.

The chain combines TRBV4-1 with TRBJ2-1; 9 nucleotides line up with TRBD1. Germline assignment: CDR1 MGHRA and CDR2 YSYEKL. The CDR3 is 15 amino acids. V lost 6 bases and J lost 8; bases outside the gene matches: 11. The CDR3 DNA follows: TGCGCCAGCAGTTACGAACCGGGACAGGGTTATGAGCAGTTCTTC. Its protein is CASSYEPGQGYEQFF.

The rearrangement joins TRBV7-6 to TRBJ1-4; TRBD1 matches at 10 bases. V lost 1 base, J lost 8 bases, and 7 bases stayed unmatched. This CDR3 is 16 amino acids long. Germline V gene lookup returns CDR1 SGHVS and CDR2 FNYEAQ. CDR3 amino acids: CASSLGVGTGEEKLFF. CDR3 nucleotides: TGTGCCAGCAGCTTAGGGGTAGGGACAGGGGAAGAAAAACTGTTTTTT.

V usage is TRBV28 and J usage is TRBJ2-1; the match to TRBD2 covers 13 bases. Germline CDR1 and CDR2: MDHEN and SYDVKM. The CDR3 has 16 residues. Trimming cost V 5 bases and J 3 bases; bases outside gene matches: 4. CDR3 region: CASSLGLAGDYNEQFF. CDR3 sequence (DNA): TGTGCCAGCAGTCTAGGACTAGCGGGAGACTACAATGAGCAGTTCTTC.